This is a list of T cell receptor beta chains from one sample in a study of blood T cell repertoires in COVID-19. The assay was immunoSEQ multiplex PCR, and TCRdb's table has in-frame clones only and misses some. Here the sample spans 150,000 to 200,000 clones, about nine tenths being singletons. The sample taken for sequencing was peripheral blood. The receptors were sampled from a man younger than 35 with acute or convalescent COVID-19. The CDR3 runs from the conserved cysteine through the conserved F or W. The D gene is left open where the match is weak. The size field is filled for only some rows; it gives once, few, many or a size class.

v_call: TRBV5-8
d_call: TRBD1
clone_size: .
j_call: TRBJ2-7
cdr3_nt: TGTGCCAGCAGCCTCGGGACAGGACTCCCCTACGAGCAGTACTTC
cdr3_aa: CASSLGTGLPYEQYF

v_call: TRBV5-4
d_call: .
clone_size: few
j_call: TRBJ2-1
cdr3_nt: TGTGCCAGCAGCTTTGGGGGGACCACATACAATGAGCAGTTCTTC
cdr3_aa: CASSFGGTTYNEQFF

v_call: TRBV3-1/TRBV3-2
d_call: .
clone_size: .
j_call: TRBJ1-3
cdr3_nt: TGTGCCAGCAGCCAAGGGGCCAGCTTCTCTGGAAACACCATATATTTT
cdr3_aa: CASSQGASFSGNTIYF

v_call: TRBV27
d_call: .
clone_size: .
j_call: TRBJ1-6
cdr3_nt: TGTGCCATAGGGGTCCCCAATTCACCCCTCCACTTT
cdr3_aa: CAIGVPNSPLHF

v_call: TRBV27
d_call: .
clone_size: .
j_call: TRBJ2-7
cdr3_nt: TGTGCCAGCAGTTCCCAACCACAGGGAAGCGAGCAGTACTTC
cdr3_aa: CASSSQPQGSEQYF

v_call: TRBV5-6
d_call: TRBD2
clone_size: .
j_call: TRBJ2-3
cdr3_nt: TGTGCCAGCAGCTTCTTAGCGGGGGATTCCTCGGATACGCAGTATTTT
cdr3_aa: CASSFLAGDSSDTQYF

v_call: TRBV4-1
d_call: TRBD2
clone_size: .
j_call: TRBJ2-3
cdr3_nt: TGCGCCAGCAGCCAAGATAAGCGGGACACAGATACGCAGTATTTT
cdr3_aa: CASSQDKRDTDTQYF

v_call: TRBV19
d_call: .
clone_size: .
j_call: TRBJ2-6
cdr3_nt: TGTGCCAGTAGTGCCGGGTCTGGGGCCAACGTCCCGACTTTC
cdr3_aa: CASSAGSGANVPTF

v_call: TRBV11-3
d_call: .
clone_size: .
j_call: TRBJ1-4
cdr3_nt: TGTGCCAGCCCTCCGGGACAAGAAGCAACTAATGAAAAACTGTTTTTT
cdr3_aa: CASPPGQEATNEKLFF

v_call: TRBV5-1
d_call: TRBD1
clone_size: .
j_call: TRBJ2-1
cdr3_nt: TGCGCCAGCAGCGGGACAGGAAGCTCCTACAATGAGCAGTTCTTC
cdr3_aa: CASSGTGSSYNEQFF

v_call: TRBV5-1
d_call: TRBD1
clone_size: .
j_call: TRBJ2-7
cdr3_nt: TGCGCCAGCAGCTTGGCCGGGACAGGTGGCGACGAGCAGTACTTC
cdr3_aa: CASSLAGTGGDEQYF

v_call: TRBV7-9
d_call: TRBD1
clone_size: few
j_call: TRBJ1-4
cdr3_nt: TGTGCCAGCAATCGGGACAGGGCGAATGAAAAACTGTTTTTT
cdr3_aa: CASNRDRANEKLFF

v_call: TRBV6-5
d_call: TRBD1
clone_size: .
j_call: TRBJ1-1
cdr3_nt: TGTGCCAGCAGTTCGAACAGGGGGCACGGGTACACTGAAGCTTTCTTT
cdr3_aa: CASSSNRGHGYTEAFF

v_call: TRBV25-1
d_call: .
clone_size: once
j_call: TRBJ1-2
cdr3_nt: TGTGCCAGCAGTGAACGCTTCGGGTATGGCTACACCTTC
cdr3_aa: CASSERFGYGYTF

v_call: TRBV4-1
d_call: TRBD1
clone_size: .
j_call: TRBJ1-5
cdr3_nt: TGCGCCAGCAGCTTAGACAGGGGGCAAAGTCAGCCCCAGCATTTT
cdr3_aa: CASSLDRGQSQPQHF

v_call: TRBV6-5
d_call: TRBD1
clone_size: .
j_call: TRBJ1-2
cdr3_nt: TGTGCCAGCAGGAGGGACAGTGGGGGCTACACCTTC
cdr3_aa: CASRRDSGGYTF

v_call: TRBV5-1
d_call: .
clone_size: .
j_call: TRBJ2-7
cdr3_nt: TGCGCCAGCAGCTTGGGCCAGCGTGTCGAGCAGTACTTC
cdr3_aa: CASSLGQRVEQYF

v_call: TRBV6-1
d_call: .
clone_size: once
j_call: TRBJ1-2
cdr3_nt: TGTGCCAGCAGTGAAGATGGCAGGGAGGGCTATGGCTACACCTTC
cdr3_aa: CASSEDGREGYGYTF

v_call: TRBV5-1
d_call: TRBD2
clone_size: .
j_call: TRBJ2-7
cdr3_nt: TGCGCCAGCAGCTTCTTAGCGGGAGAAAAGGCCTACGAGCAGTACTTC
cdr3_aa: CASSFLAGEKAYEQYF

v_call: TRBV3-1/TRBV3-2
d_call: TRBD1
clone_size: .
j_call: TRBJ1-1
cdr3_nt: TGTGCCAGCAGCTCGGGCGGGACAGCGAACACTGAAGCTTTCTTT
cdr3_aa: CASSSGGTANTEAFF

v_call: TRBV6-5
d_call: .
clone_size: .
j_call: TRBJ2-7
cdr3_nt: TGTGCCAGCATCCTCAGGGCAGGGCCCTACGAGCAGTACTTC
cdr3_aa: CASILRAGPYEQYF

v_call: TRBV15
d_call: .
clone_size: .
j_call: TRBJ1-2
cdr3_nt: TGTGCCACCAGCAGAGAAGTAGCGGATGGCTACACCTTC
cdr3_aa: CATSREVADGYTF

v_call: TRBV29-1
d_call: TRBD1
clone_size: .
j_call: TRBJ2-1
cdr3_nt: TGCAGCGTTCGCGCACTACAGGGGTCATCCTACAATGAGCAGTTCTTC
cdr3_aa: CSVRALQGSSYNEQFF

v_call: TRBV19
d_call: .
clone_size: .
j_call: TRBJ1-6
cdr3_nt: TGTGCCAGTAGTGCCGGTTCCCAGGGAAGTAATTCACCCCTCCACTTT
cdr3_aa: CASSAGSQGSNSPLHF

v_call: TRBV7-9
d_call: .
clone_size: .
j_call: TRBJ2-5
cdr3_nt: TGTGCCAGCAGCTTACTACCACAGGGAGAAGAGACCCAGTACTTC
cdr3_aa: CASSLLPQGEETQYF

v_call: TRBV6-5
d_call: TRBD1
clone_size: .
j_call: TRBJ2-2
cdr3_nt: TGTGCCAGCACTTCCGGGACAGCGAACACCGGGGAGCTGTTTTTT
cdr3_aa: CASTSGTANTGELFF

v_call: TRBV6-5
d_call: TRBD1
clone_size: .
j_call: TRBJ1-3
cdr3_nt: TGTGCCATCCGGGACAGGGCTGGAAACACCATATATTTT
cdr3_aa: CAIRDRAGNTIYF

v_call: TRBV5-5
d_call: .
clone_size: once
j_call: TRBJ2-3
cdr3_nt: TGTGCCAGCAGCTTGGGCCAGAGCACAGATACGCAGTATTTT
cdr3_aa: CASSLGQSTDTQYF

v_call: TRBV18
d_call: TRBD1
clone_size: .
j_call: TRBJ2-7
cdr3_nt: TGTGCCAGCTCACAATTAACCGGGACAGGGGGCTACGAGCAGTACTTC
cdr3_aa: CASSQLTGTGGYEQYF

v_call: TRBV19
d_call: .
clone_size: .
j_call: TRBJ2-4
cdr3_nt: TGTGCCAGTACGGTCCAGGGATGGGCCAAAAACATTCAGTACTTC
cdr3_aa: CASTVQGWAKNIQYF

v_call: TRBV6-1
d_call: .
clone_size: .
j_call: TRBJ1-4
cdr3_nt: TGTGCCAGCAGTGAATCGGGGGAAGAAAAACTGTTTTTT
cdr3_aa: CASSESGEEKLFF